This note documents a single T cell receptor beta chain sequence. Its antigen is undetermined. The assay was immunoSEQ multiplex PCR, and TCRdb's table has in-frame clones only and misses some. Of 35,000 to 55,000 clones listed, more than 60% are singletons. This sample was taken from a study of vaccination effects on CD4 cells after COVID-19. Germline V lookup: CDR1 SGHTA, CDR2 FQGNSA. V was shortened by 4 bases and J by 0 bases, with 5 bases between the two germline ends. CDR3 length: 13 amino acids. Before sequencing, viral peptide pools were used by the ViraFEST assay to expand antigen-specific CD4+ T cells. Investigators separated out CD4+ T cells once approximately 9 days of culture had passed. This individual contracted SARS-CoV-2 between March and December 2020, as verified by PCR.

The gene calls are TRBV7-2 and TRBJ2-3; D is ambiguous. The sample was CD4+ T cells from PBMCs cultured with a peptide pool, taken before COVID-19 vaccination. This sequence originates from a human donor who had a prior SARS-CoV-2 infection. CDR3 in DNA: TGTGCCAGCAGCTATCCTAGCACAGATACGCAGTATTTT. This encodes CASSYPSTDTQYF.